The clone carrying this T cell receptor (beta chain) was seen repeatedly, ten times or more. Amplification yielded TCR beta CDR3 regions, with RNA transcripts as the source. Using the HTBI primer set, a first-round RT-PCR was run on the TCR CDR3. TCRdb reprocessed the multiplex PCR reads via MiXCR and lists one record per CDR3 protein. The sample records around 700,000 distinct CDR3 sequences, roughly a third being singletons. The data stem from a study of T cells in Graves' hyperthyroidism and ophthalmopathy. V gave up 1 base and J gave up 4 bases; unmatched junction bases: 2. This CDR3 comprises 14 residues. Diagnosis of hyperthyroidism was new in patients aged 18 to 65, and its duration was under 2 months. Uncontrolled infection, other autoimmune disease, pregnancy or lactation disqualified patients from enrolment. Clinical symptoms, serum thyroxine and TRAb, thyroid ultrasound and orbital computed tomography were used for the diagnoses.

The sample comprised blood. This chain joins TRBV12-3 or TRBV12-4 and TRBJ1-2; 8 nucleotides agree with TRBD1. The TCR was taken from a woman between 40 and 50 years old with Graves' hyperthyroidism. The CDR3 nucleotides read TGTGCCAGCAGTTTAGGGACAGGGTCCTATGGCTACACCTTC. Protein sequence: CASSLGTGSYGYTF.